These 3 T cell receptor beta chains were all obtained from the same sample, sequenced in a study of molecular identifiers for immune sequencing clone quantification. TCRdb re-derived calls from the PCR reads in MiXCR, one entry per CDR3 protein. The data contain tens of thousands of distinct CDR3 sequences, roughly 19% of them seen just once; the ten biggest clones take up approximately 1%. Sequenced sample: naive CD8+ T cells from blood, with Jurkat cell RNA spiked in. Subset noted: FACS-sorted CD8+CD4-CCR7+CD45RA+ naive T cells. The source of these receptors is a human donor in good health. Some libraries in this study had Jurkat cell RNA spiked in.

V usage is TRBV15 and J usage is TRBJ2-1; the match to TRBD2 covers 14 bases. Germline-derived CDR1 and CDR2 are LNHNV and YYDKDF (reference sequence). The CDR3 extends over 17 amino acids. V shed 11 bases, J shed 8 bases, and the junction held 17 bases outside the gene matches. The CDR3: CAAGGVGTSGSGYEQFF. Written as DNA, the CDR3 is TGTGCCGCGGGGGGCGTGGGGACTAGCGGGAGTGGGTATGAGCAGTTCTTC.

Ten or more counts support this clonotype. This chain connects TRBV30 to TRBJ2-7; D is unresolved. Germline CDR1 reads GTSNPN; CDR2 reads SVGIG (reference sequence). The CDR3 length is 12 residues. V lost 0 bases and J lost 7, with 10 bases in between. In DNA, the CDR3 is TGTGCCTGGAGTGTACTTGGGGATGAGCAGTACTTC. It encodes CAWSVLGDEQYF. Complete variable domain (other parts from reference TRBV30 and TRBJ2-7): SQTIHQWPATLVQPVGSPLSLECTVEGTSNPNLYWYRQAAGRGLQLLFYSVGIGQISSEVPQNLSASRPQDRQFILSSKKLLLSDSGFYLCAWSVLGDEQYFGPGTRLTVT.

In the case of this clonotype: Just one base apart from a much larger clone, this may be a read error. This rearrangement joins TRBV15 to TRBJ2-5, with 8 bases lining up with TRBD2. CDR3 length: 15 amino acids. Germline lookup yields CDR1 LNHNV and CDR2 YYDKDF (reference sequence). CDR3 DNA: TGTGCCACCGGCAGAGAGCGGGGGTATGGGGAGACCCAGTACTTC. As protein: CATGRERGYGETQYF. The whole variable domain, remainder taken from reference TRBV15 and TRBJ2-5, is DAMVIQNPRYQVTQFGKPVTLSCSQTLNHNVMYWYQQKSSQAPKLLFHYYDKDFNNEADTPDNFQSRRPNTSFCFLDIRSPGLGDTAMYLCATGRERGYGETQYFGPGTRLLVL.